This T cell receptor beta chain was sequenced for a study of breast tumors, draining lymph nodes, adjacent tissues. The study, taken as a whole, reports: Tumors had less TCR diversity than lymph nodes, more than nontumor tissue.

About this clonotype itself: Its specificity is not known.

Germline assignment: CDR1 LNHDA and CDR2 SQIVND (reference sequence). This CDR3 has 16 residues. V lost 4 bases, J lost 2 bases, and 15 bases lay in between. TCRdb reprocessed the multiplex PCR reads with MiXCR, giving one entry per CDR3 protein. The sample records about 60,000 distinct CDR3 sequences, 45% to 65% being singletons. The chain links TRBV19 to TRBJ1-5; weak D call: TRBD1 (6 bases). The receptor was derived from a female donor with breast cancer. Some clones in this sample may be carry-over from other donors' samples. The sample taken for sequencing was breast tumor tissue. CDR3 amino acids: CASSTNRVEGNQPQHF. CDR3 nucleotides: TGTGCCAGTAGTACGAACAGGGTCGAGGGCAATCAGCCCCAGCATTTT.